The rows below give T cell receptor beta chains drawn from one sample of a study of T cells in Graves' hyperthyroidism and ophthalmopathy. TCRdb itself ran the multiplex PCR reads through MiXCR, one entry per CDR3 protein. Of around 520,000 distinct CDR3 sequences in the sample, around 15% were seen once. What was sequenced was blood. Source of these receptors: a woman between 18 and 29 years old with Graves' hyperthyroidism. CDR3s include the opening cysteine and the closing phenylalanine or tryptophan. Each record gives: CDR3 length, D gene, V gene, CDR3 protein. A D gene is named only where the DNA matches it firmly.

len: 16; d_gene: -; v_gene: TRBV7-8; CDR3aa: CASSLDGIINTDTQYF
len: 13; d_gene: TRBD1; v_gene: TRBV12-3/TRBV12-4; CDR3aa: CASRPGQGGEAFF
len: 13; d_gene: TRBD1; v_gene: TRBV20-1; CDR3aa: CSARGQGARVLFF
len: 15; d_gene: TRBD1; v_gene: TRBV7-8; CDR3aa: CASRTGQGVADTQYF
len: 16; d_gene: TRBD1; v_gene: TRBV6-2/TRBV6-3; CDR3aa: CASSYRQGASTDTQYF
len: 15; d_gene: -; v_gene: TRBV2; CDR3aa: CASSEMGIFGYGYTF
len: 15; d_gene: -; v_gene: TRBV10-1; CDR3aa: CASSGSGTSNTEAFF
len: 16; d_gene: -; v_gene: TRBV5-1; CDR3aa: CATPAGAGRGTGELFF
len: 12; d_gene: -; v_gene: TRBV2; CDR3aa: CATRRTGTEAFF
len: 16; d_gene: -; v_gene: TRBV7-2; CDR3aa: CASSPWGSANTGELFF